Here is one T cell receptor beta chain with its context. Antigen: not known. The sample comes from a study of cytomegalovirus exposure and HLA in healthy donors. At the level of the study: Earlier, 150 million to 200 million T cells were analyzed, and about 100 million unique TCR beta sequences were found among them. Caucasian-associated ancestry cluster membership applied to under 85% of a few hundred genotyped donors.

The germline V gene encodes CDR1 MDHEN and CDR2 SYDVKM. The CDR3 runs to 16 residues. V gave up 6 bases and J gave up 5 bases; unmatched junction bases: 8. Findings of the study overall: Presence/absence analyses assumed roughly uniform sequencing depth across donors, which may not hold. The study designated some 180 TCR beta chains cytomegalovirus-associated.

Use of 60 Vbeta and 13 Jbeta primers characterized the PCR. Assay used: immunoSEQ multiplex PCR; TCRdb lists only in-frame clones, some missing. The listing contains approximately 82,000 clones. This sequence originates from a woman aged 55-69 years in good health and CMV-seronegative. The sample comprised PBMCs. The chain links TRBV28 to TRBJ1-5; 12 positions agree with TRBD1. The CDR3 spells CASRRDRGPEHQPQHF. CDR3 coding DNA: TGTGCCAGCAGACGGGACAGGGGGCCAGAACATCAGCCCCAGCATTTT.